The rows below give T cell receptor beta chains drawn from one sample of a study of blood T cells in healthy people across ages. TCRdb reprocessed the 5' RACE reads with MiXCR, giving one entry per CDR3 protein. The data show about 720,000 distinct CDR3 sequences, with approximately 22% seen just once and 22% held by the top ten. What was sequenced was blood. These receptors all come from a man aged 65 to 79 in good health. Each CDR3 is given with its conserved first and last residue. Each record gives: clone size, D gene, CDR3 length, J gene, V gene, CDR3 DNA, CDR3 protein. A D gene is named only where the DNA matches it firmly. Size is omitted from some rows. Given values are once, few, many or a class for expanded clones.

clone size: few; D gene: -; CDR3 length: 12; J gene: TRBJ2-3; V gene: TRBV20-1; CDR3 DNA: TGCAGTGCTAGAGATTCTATGGATACGCAGTATTTT; CDR3 protein: CSARDSMDTQYF
clone size: -; D gene: TRBD1; CDR3 length: 15; J gene: TRBJ1-2; V gene: TRBV3-1; CDR3 DNA: TGTGCCAGCAGCCCGGGACAGGAAGCTAACTATGGCTACACCTTC; CDR3 protein: CASSPGQEANYGYTF
clone size: few; D gene: -; CDR3 length: 13; J gene: TRBJ2-3; V gene: TRBV12-3/TRBV12-4; CDR3 DNA: -; CDR3 protein: CASTWGTGTVTYF
clone size: few; D gene: TRBD2; CDR3 length: 18; J gene: TRBJ2-4; V gene: TRBV12-3/TRBV12-4; CDR3 DNA: TGTGCCAGCAGTCACGGGACTAGCGGGGGCATAGCCAAAAACATTCAGTACTTC; CDR3 protein: CASSHGTSGGIAKNIQYF
clone size: -; D gene: TRBD1; CDR3 length: 15; J gene: TRBJ1-4; V gene: TRBV20-1; CDR3 DNA: TGCAATGCTAGTGACGGACAGGGACTTAATGAAAAACTGTTTTTT; CDR3 protein: CNASDGQGLNEKLFF
clone size: few; D gene: -; CDR3 length: 17; J gene: TRBJ2-3; V gene: TRBV24-1; CDR3 DNA: TGTGCCACCAGTGATCCGCAGGTGGGAGTTGGCGCGGATACGCAGTATTTT; CDR3 protein: CATSDPQVGVGADTQYF
clone size: many; D gene: -; CDR3 length: 13; J gene: TRBJ1-1; V gene: TRBV5-1; CDR3 DNA: TGCGCCAGCAGCTTTAACATGAACACTGAAGCTTTCTTT; CDR3 protein: CASSFNMNTEAFF
clone size: few; D gene: TRBD2; CDR3 length: 16; J gene: TRBJ2-3; V gene: TRBV7-3; CDR3 DNA: TGTGCCAGCAGCCCAAGACTAGCGGGAGTTCTAGATACGCAGTATTTT; CDR3 protein: CASSPRLAGVLDTQYF
clone size: -; D gene: TRBD2; CDR3 length: 14; J gene: TRBJ2-3; V gene: TRBV5-1; CDR3 DNA: TGCGCCAGCACGTTACTAGCGGACGGAGGTACGCAGTATTTT; CDR3 protein: CASTLLADGGTQYF
clone size: few; D gene: TRBD2; CDR3 length: 14; J gene: TRBJ2-1; V gene: TRBV2; CDR3 DNA: TGTGCCAGCAAGTCGGGAGGGTCCTACAATGAGCAGTTCTTC; CDR3 protein: CASKSGGSYNEQFF
clone size: few; D gene: -; CDR3 length: 13; J gene: TRBJ1-2; V gene: TRBV24-1; CDR3 DNA: TGTGCCACCCAAGGGAAGGGGCCATATGGCTACACCTTC; CDR3 protein: CATQGKGPYGYTF
clone size: -; D gene: TRBD2; CDR3 length: 18; J gene: TRBJ2-3; V gene: TRBV7-2; CDR3 DNA: TGTGCCAGCAGCAGATCTGGACTAGTTGGAAAGGGGACAGATACGCAGTATTTT; CDR3 protein: CASSRSGLVGKGTDTQYF
clone size: few; D gene: TRBD1; CDR3 length: 15; J gene: TRBJ1-5; V gene: TRBV4-1; CDR3 DNA: TGCGCCAGCAGCCAGGCCGACAGGGGAAATCAGCCCCAGCATTTT; CDR3 protein: CASSQADRGNQPQHF
clone size: -; D gene: TRBD1; CDR3 length: 14; J gene: TRBJ1-5; V gene: TRBV12-3/TRBV12-4; CDR3 DNA: TGTGCCAGCAACCAGGGGGCGGGCAATCAGCCCCGGCATTTT; CDR3 protein: CASNQGAGNQPRHF
clone size: few; D gene: TRBD1; CDR3 length: 16; J gene: TRBJ2-7; V gene: TRBV6-2/TRBV6-3; CDR3 DNA: TGTGCCAGCATGCAACTCGGGACAGGCAACTCCTACGAGCAGTACTTC; CDR3 protein: CASMQLGTGNSYEQYF
clone size: -; D gene: -; CDR3 length: 11; J gene: TRBJ2-1; V gene: TRBV18; CDR3 DNA: TGTGCCAGCTCCCCCCGGACGGAGCAGTTCTTC; CDR3 protein: CASSPRTEQFF
clone size: -; D gene: -; CDR3 length: 11; J gene: TRBJ1-1; V gene: TRBV12-3/TRBV12-4; CDR3 DNA: TGTGCCAGCAGCCTGGACTTGGAGGCTTTCTTT; CDR3 protein: CASSLDLEAFF
clone size: -; D gene: TRBD2; CDR3 length: 16; J gene: TRBJ2-3; V gene: TRBV5-6; CDR3 DNA: TGTGCCAGCAGCTTAAGGAGACTAGCGGGGGGCAATACGCAGTATTTT; CDR3 protein: CASSLRRLAGGNTQYF
clone size: -; D gene: -; CDR3 length: 12; J gene: TRBJ2-1; V gene: TRBV20-1; CDR3 DNA: TGCAGTGCTAGGGGAATGAGCAATGAGCAGTTCTTC; CDR3 protein: CSARGMSNEQFF
clone size: -; D gene: -; CDR3 length: 17; J gene: TRBJ2-3; V gene: TRBV12-3/TRBV12-4; CDR3 DNA: TGTGCCAGCATTTCCGGGACGCACAACGCTAGAACAGATGCGCAGTATTTT; CDR3 protein: CASISGTHNARTDAQYF
clone size: -; D gene: -; CDR3 length: 15; J gene: TRBJ2-5; V gene: TRBV20-1; CDR3 DNA: TGCAGTGCTACGCCTTTTCTGGGCGGCGGAGAGACCCAGTACTTC; CDR3 protein: CSATPFLGGGETQYF
clone size: -; D gene: TRBD1; CDR3 length: 14; J gene: TRBJ1-4; V gene: TRBV6-6; CDR3 DNA: TGTGCCAGCAGTCCGGGACAGAGCTATGAAAAACTGTTTTTT; CDR3 protein: CASSPGQSYEKLFF
clone size: -; D gene: -; CDR3 length: 14; J gene: TRBJ1-2; V gene: TRBV20-1; CDR3 DNA: TGCAGTGCTAGAGTCCCCGAGAACTATGGCGGCTACACCTTC; CDR3 protein: CSARVPENYGGYTF
clone size: many; D gene: -; CDR3 length: 11; J gene: TRBJ1-1; V gene: TRBV3-1; CDR3 DNA: TGTGCCAGCAGCCAGGGGACTGAAGCTTTCTTT; CDR3 protein: CASSQGTEAFF
clone size: few; D gene: -; CDR3 length: 14; J gene: TRBJ2-1; V gene: TRBV9; CDR3 DNA: TGTGCCAGCAGCGTATCCGATCCGTTACGTGAGCAGTTCTTC; CDR3 protein: CASSVSDPLREQFF
clone size: -; D gene: -; CDR3 length: 15; J gene: TRBJ2-7; V gene: TRBV6-5; CDR3 DNA: TGTGCCAGCAGTTCGGGCCTGGGGTGGTCCTACGAGCAGTACTTC; CDR3 protein: CASSSGLGWSYEQYF
clone size: few; D gene: -; CDR3 length: 13; J gene: TRBJ2-3; V gene: TRBV6-6; CDR3 DNA: TGTGCCAGCACCCGGACCGGGCAGGATACGCAGTATTTT; CDR3 protein: CASTRTGQDTQYF
clone size: -; D gene: TRBD2; CDR3 length: 19; J gene: TRBJ2-5; V gene: TRBV7-9; CDR3 DNA: TGTGCCAGCAGCGGCGGTAGAGGACTAGCGGGGACCACCCAAGAGACCCAGTACTTC; CDR3 protein: CASSGGRGLAGTTQETQYF
clone size: -; D gene: -; CDR3 length: 13; J gene: TRBJ2-1; V gene: TRBV5-1; CDR3 DNA: TGCGCCAGCAGCAACCCCTCTAACAATGAGCAGTTCTTC; CDR3 protein: CASSNPSNNEQFF
clone size: -; D gene: -; CDR3 length: 14; J gene: TRBJ1-2; V gene: TRBV5-1; CDR3 DNA: TGCGCCAGCAGCTTGGGTAACGGGGGCTATGGCTACACCTTC; CDR3 protein: CASSLGNGGYGYTF
clone size: -; D gene: TRBD2; CDR3 length: 12; J gene: TRBJ2-1; V gene: TRBV6-5; CDR3 DNA: TGTGCCAGCAGTTATAGCGGGGATGAGCAGTTCTTC; CDR3 protein: CASSYSGDEQFF
clone size: -; D gene: TRBD1; CDR3 length: 15; J gene: TRBJ2-7; V gene: TRBV5-8; CDR3 DNA: TGTGCCAGCAGCTTGGTGGGACAGGGGATGGGCGAGCAGTACTTC; CDR3 protein: CASSLVGQGMGEQYF
clone size: -; D gene: TRBD1; CDR3 length: 15; J gene: TRBJ1-5; V gene: TRBV12-3/TRBV12-4; CDR3 DNA: TGTGCCAGCAGACCGACAGGGAAGAACGATCAGCCCCAGCATTTT; CDR3 protein: CASRPTGKNDQPQHF
clone size: few; D gene: -; CDR3 length: 13; J gene: TRBJ2-5; V gene: TRBV20-1; CDR3 DNA: TGCAGTGCTAGAGTAGGAGACGGCATTTTACAGTACTTC; CDR3 protein: CSARVGDGILQYF
clone size: many; D gene: -; CDR3 length: 13; J gene: TRBJ1-5; V gene: TRBV12-3/TRBV12-4; CDR3 DNA: TGTGCCAGCATTCAATTGAGCGGACAGCCCCAGCATTTT; CDR3 protein: CASIQLSGQPQHF
clone size: many; D gene: -; CDR3 length: 14; J gene: TRBJ2-1; V gene: TRBV7-2; CDR3 DNA: TGTGCCAGCAGCCCGGGGGGCCCCTACAATGAGCAGTTCTTC; CDR3 protein: CASSPGGPYNEQFF
clone size: few; D gene: -; CDR3 length: 15; J gene: TRBJ2-3; V gene: TRBV6-6; CDR3 DNA: TGTGCCAGCAGTCAAATAGCTGCTAGCACAGATACGCAGTATTTT; CDR3 protein: CASSQIAASTDTQYF
clone size: few; D gene: TRBD2; CDR3 length: 14; J gene: TRBJ2-1; V gene: TRBV29-1; CDR3 DNA: TGCAGCGACGGACCCGGGACTACGAGGTGGGGGCAGTTCTTC; CDR3 protein: CSDGPGTTRWGQFF
clone size: -; D gene: TRBD1; CDR3 length: 15; J gene: TRBJ2-3; V gene: TRBV6-5; CDR3 DNA: TGTGCCAGCAGCCCGGACAGGGGCGAGGGAGATACGCAGTATTTT; CDR3 protein: CASSPDRGEGDTQYF
clone size: -; D gene: TRBD2; CDR3 length: 16; J gene: TRBJ2-1; V gene: TRBV7-9; CDR3 DNA: TGTGCCAGCAGCCGCCTCGGGGGGAGCGGATACAATGAGCAGTTCTTC; CDR3 protein: CASSRLGGSGYNEQFF
clone size: few; D gene: -; CDR3 length: 15; J gene: TRBJ1-5; V gene: TRBV14; CDR3 DNA: TGTGCCAGCAGCCAAGGGGGGCACGTCTATCAGCCCCAGCATTTT; CDR3 protein: CASSQGGHVYQPQHF
clone size: -; D gene: TRBD2; CDR3 length: 18; J gene: TRBJ2-1; V gene: TRBV7-9; CDR3 DNA: TGTGCCAGCAGCTTAGTACTAGCGGGAGGGCCAAGGTTCGATGAGCAGTTCTTC; CDR3 protein: CASSLVLAGGPRFDEQFF
clone size: -; D gene: -; CDR3 length: 12; J gene: TRBJ2-1; V gene: TRBV24-1; CDR3 DNA: TGTGCCACAAGGTCTAGAACCAATGAGCAGTTCTTC; CDR3 protein: CATRSRTNEQFF
clone size: -; D gene: -; CDR3 length: 12; J gene: TRBJ2-2; V gene: TRBV3-1; CDR3 DNA: TGTGCCAGCAGCCAAATACCGGGGAAGCTGTTTTTT; CDR3 protein: CASSQIPGKLFF
clone size: -; D gene: -; CDR3 length: 14; J gene: TRBJ2-3; V gene: TRBV3-1; CDR3 DNA: TGTGCCAGCAGCCAATCGGGGGGCGCAGATACGCAGTATTTT; CDR3 protein: CASSQSGGADTQYF
clone size: many; D gene: -; CDR3 length: 14; J gene: TRBJ1-3; V gene: TRBV2; CDR3 DNA: TGTGCCAGCAGCAGGGGTAACTCTGGAAACACCATATATTTT; CDR3 protein: CASSRGNSGNTIYF
clone size: -; D gene: -; CDR3 length: 16; J gene: TRBJ2-5; V gene: TRBV12-3/TRBV12-4; CDR3 DNA: TGTGCCAGCAGTCCTCCCGGGTTGGGAGGAGGGGAGACCCAGTACTTC; CDR3 protein: CASSPPGLGGGETQYF
clone size: -; D gene: -; CDR3 length: 12; J gene: TRBJ1-4; V gene: TRBV11-2; CDR3 DNA: TGTGCCAGCAGCGCAGACGGGGAAAAACTGTTTTTT; CDR3 protein: CASSADGEKLFF
clone size: -; D gene: -; CDR3 length: 13; J gene: TRBJ1-1; V gene: TRBV19; CDR3 DNA: TGTGCCAGTAGTATAATGGGGCGGACTGAAGCTTTCTTT; CDR3 protein: CASSIMGRTEAFF
clone size: many; D gene: -; CDR3 length: 13; J gene: TRBJ2-5; V gene: TRBV29-1; CDR3 DNA: TGCAGCGTTGAACCGGTGTACCAAGAGACCCAGTACTTC; CDR3 protein: CSVEPVYQETQYF
clone size: -; D gene: -; CDR3 length: 12; J gene: TRBJ1-5; V gene: TRBV20-1; CDR3 DNA: TGCAGTGCTAGCCCTCCCAATCAGCCCCAGCATTTT; CDR3 protein: CSASPPNQPQHF
clone size: few; D gene: -; CDR3 length: 15; J gene: TRBJ2-1; V gene: TRBV7-3; CDR3 DNA: TGTGCCAGCAGCTTCGGAGGAGTACCCTACAATGAGCAGTTCTTC; CDR3 protein: CASSFGGVPYNEQFF
clone size: few; D gene: -; CDR3 length: 13; J gene: TRBJ2-7; V gene: TRBV20-1; CDR3 DNA: TGCAGTGCTAGGAGACCAGGCTCCTACGAGCAGTACTTC; CDR3 protein: CSARRPGSYEQYF
clone size: few; D gene: TRBD2; CDR3 length: 14; J gene: TRBJ2-3; V gene: TRBV11-2; CDR3 DNA: TGTGCCAGCAGCTCCGGGACTAGTCCAGATACGCAGTATTTT; CDR3 protein: CASSSGTSPDTQYF
clone size: -; D gene: -; CDR3 length: 15; J gene: TRBJ2-4; V gene: TRBV24-1; CDR3 DNA: TGTGCCACCAGTGATTTCTTGGGGGGCAAAAACATTCAGTACTTC; CDR3 protein: CATSDFLGGKNIQYF
clone size: -; D gene: -; CDR3 length: 13; J gene: TRBJ1-2; V gene: TRBV10-3; CDR3 DNA: TGTGCCATCAGTGAGTCAGCCTTCGGGGGCTACACCTTC; CDR3 protein: CAISESAFGGYTF
clone size: few; D gene: -; CDR3 length: 15; J gene: TRBJ1-2; V gene: TRBV5-5; CDR3 DNA: TGTGCCAGCAGCTTGGCTCGAGGCAATGGCTATGGCTACACCTTC; CDR3 protein: CASSLARGNGYGYTF